This T cell receptor beta chain was sequenced during a study of a mutant IDH1 vaccine in newly diagnosed glioma. The overall study: In weeks 1, 3, 5, 7, 11, 15, 19 and 23, patients were vaccinated. Vaccines were first given 4-6 weeks after radiotherapy alone, or with temozolomide cycles. The earlier regimen, radiotherapy, temozolomide, or both, was most often both.

TCRdb's copy holds only in-frame clones and misses some; the assay was immunoSEQ multiplex PCR. Of roughly 60,000 clones listed, under 90% are singletons. Indicated time point: week 23, last vaccination. Doses consisted of 300 ug of mutant IDH1 20-mer peptide each, paired with topical imiquimod. New WHO grade 3 or 4 IDH1-mutant, ATRX-lost astrocytomas were present in all donors. In the case of this clone: Its target is not known.

V was clipped by 0 bases and J by 6 bases; unmatched bases: 4. Germline V gene data show CDR1 as SGDLS and CDR2 as YYNGEE. CDR3 size: 15 residues. The input for sequencing was PBMCs, taken from a glioma patient whose treatment included an IDH1 peptide vaccine. The chain is built from TRBV9 and TRBJ2-7; 12 bases fit TRBD2. The TCR was taken from a man aged 40-55 years with glioma. The CDR3 sequence: CASSVAGLAGSEQYF. CDR3 nucleotides: TGTGCCAGCAGCGTAGCAGGACTAGCGGGGAGCGAGCAGTACTTC.